This entry describes one TCR beta chain. Its matching antigen is unknown. The data derive from a study of PD-1 blockade in classical Hodgkin lymphoma. Findings of the study overall: Healthy donors reportedly exceeded newly diagnosed patients in baseline TCR diversity. The causes of the repertoire differences, possibly disease activity or prior therapy, remain undefined.

Assay: immunoSEQ multiplex PCR; the TCRdb copy retains only in-frame clones and omits some. The sample includes 25,000 to 35,000 clones, approximately 90% of them seen just once. The time point here: newly diagnosed, previously untreated cHL patient sample. Purified CD4+ T cells were obtained from thawed PBMCs through magnetic negative selection. Untreated, newly diagnosed classical Hodgkin lymphoma PBMCs were comparators. Trimming left V 7 bases short and J 4 bases short, with 16 bases between. The length of the CDR3 is 14 residues. Germline CDR1 is SNHLY and CDR2 is FYNNEI. What was sequenced was CD4+ T cells from blood. The chain combines TRBV2 with TRBJ1-1; D not certain. The sequence derives from a human donor with classical Hodgkin lymphoma. The CDR3 is CASIRTPLGTEAFF. CDR3 in DNA: TGTGCCAGCATTCGGACCCCCCTGGGCACTGAAGCTTTCTTT.